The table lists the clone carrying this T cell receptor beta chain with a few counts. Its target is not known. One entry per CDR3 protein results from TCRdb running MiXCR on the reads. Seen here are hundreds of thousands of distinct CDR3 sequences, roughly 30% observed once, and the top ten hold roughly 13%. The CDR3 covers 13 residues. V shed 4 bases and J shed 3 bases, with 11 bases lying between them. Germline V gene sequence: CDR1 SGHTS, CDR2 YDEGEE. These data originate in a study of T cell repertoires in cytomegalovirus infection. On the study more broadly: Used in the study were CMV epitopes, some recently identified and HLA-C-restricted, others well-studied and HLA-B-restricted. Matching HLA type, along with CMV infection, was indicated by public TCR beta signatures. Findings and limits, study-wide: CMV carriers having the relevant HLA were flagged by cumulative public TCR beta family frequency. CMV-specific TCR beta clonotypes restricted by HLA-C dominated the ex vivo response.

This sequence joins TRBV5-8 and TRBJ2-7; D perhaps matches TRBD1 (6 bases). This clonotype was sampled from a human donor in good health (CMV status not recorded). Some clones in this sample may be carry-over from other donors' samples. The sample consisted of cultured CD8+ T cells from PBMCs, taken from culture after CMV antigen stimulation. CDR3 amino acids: CASSVTGDYEQYF. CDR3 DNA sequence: TGTGCCAGCAGCGTGACAGGAGACTACGAGCAGTACTTC.